The rows below give T cell receptor beta chains drawn from one sample of a study of blood T cell repertoires in COVID-19. The data were produced by immunoSEQ multiplex PCR, yet TCRdb's version contains in-frame clones alone and is incomplete. The top ten hold over 6.5% of the sample, which has 50,000 to 60,000 clones, almost 90% seen once. Material: peripheral blood. The source is a man between 60 and 75 years old with active COVID-19. The CDR3 runs from the conserved cysteine through the conserved F or W. D genes are given only for firm matches. Size is omitted from some rows. Given values are once, few, many or a class for expanded clones.

size	D	J	V	CDR3	DNA
.	.	TRBJ1-2	TRBV3-1/TRBV3-2	CASTKTEAGSGYTF	TGTGCCAGCACGAAGACAGAGGCGGGGAGTGGCTACACCTTC
once	.	TRBJ2-7	TRBV3-1/TRBV3-2	CASSQGVGALHYEQYF	TGTGCCAGCAGCCAAGGCGTCGGAGCCCTTCACTACGAGCAGTACTTC
.	.	TRBJ2-7	TRBV27	CASSFQQGAYEQYF	TGTGCCAGCAGTTTCCAACAGGGTGCCTACGAGCAGTACTTC
.	.	TRBJ2-3	TRBV6-5	CASTTSNTDTQYF	TGTGCCAGCACAACTAGCAACACAGATACGCAGTATTTT
.	TRBD1	TRBJ2-5	TRBV7-9	CASSFPDRGETQYF	TGTGCCAGCAGCTTCCCCGACAGGGGGGAGACCCAGTACTTC
.	TRBD2	TRBJ2-5	TRBV3-1/TRBV3-2	CASSQDLGTGGTKETQYF	TGTGCCAGCAGCCAAGATTTAGGAACGGGAGGAACTAAAGAGACCCAGTACTTC
once	TRBD2	TRBJ2-7	TRBV5-6	CAGTSGRIPYEQYF	TGTGCCGGGACTAGCGGGAGGATACCCTACGAGCAGTACTTC
.	.	TRBJ2-1	TRBV19	CASNSGDGAYNEQFF	TGTGCCAGTAACTCGGGAGACGGCGCCTACAATGAGCAGTTCTTC
once	TRBD1	TRBJ2-3	TRBV24-1	CATSDARTGSTDTQYF	TGTGCCACCAGTGATGCCCGGACAGGGTCCACAGATACGCAGTATTTT
medium-sized	TRBD1	TRBJ2-7	TRBV13	CASSPRGQGLSSYEQYF	TGTGCCAGCAGCCCACGCGGACAGGGCCTGAGCTCCTACGAGCAGTACTTC
once	.	TRBJ2-3	TRBV5-1	CASSLSGGTDTQYF	TGCGCCAGCAGCTTGTCGGGGGGCACAGATACGCAGTATTTT
once	.	TRBJ2-1	TRBV19	CASSVRDSRYNEQFF	TGTGCCAGTAGTGTCCGGGACTCGCGCTACAATGAGCAGTTCTTC
.	.	TRBJ2-1	TRBV5-1	CASSLALEQFF	TGCGCCAGCAGCTTGGCCTTAGAGCAGTTCTTC
once	.	TRBJ1-1	TRBV11-2	CASSFWGSEAFF	TGTGCCAGCAGCTTTTGGGGCTCTGAAGCTTTCTTT
.	.	TRBJ1-1	TRBV5-6	CASSAGVNTEAFF	TGTGCCAGCAGCGCCGGGGTGAACACTGAAGCTTTCTTT
few	.	TRBJ2-7	TRBV27	CASSLFPHSSYEQYF	TGTGCCAGCAGTTTATTTCCCCATAGCTCCTACGAGCAGTACTTC
few	TRBD2	TRBJ2-2	TRBV7-2	CASILRVGLAGVTGELFF	TGTGCCAGCATCCTAAGAGTGGGACTAGCGGGAGTTACCGGGGAGCTGTTTTTT
.	.	TRBJ1-2	TRBV4-1	CASSQTTRAGGYTF	TGCGCCAGCAGCCAAACGACCAGGGCTGGGGGCTACACCTTC
.	.	TRBJ2-5	TRBV11-3	CASSQLGGTQYF	TGTGCCAGCAGCCAGTTGGGGGGGACCCAGTACTTC
.	.	TRBJ1-1	TRBV7-9	CASSEYRVNTEAFF	TGTGCCAGCAGCGAATACAGGGTAAACACTGAAGCTTTCTTT
.	TRBD1	TRBJ2-7	TRBV2	CASSVSDRGIYEQYF	TGTGCCAGTTCGGTATCGGACAGGGGTATCTACGAGCAGTACTTC
.	TRBD2	TRBJ2-7	TRBV6-5	CASSYPTSGSNEQYF	TGTGCCAGCAGTTATCCCACTAGCGGGAGCAACGAGCAGTACTTC
.	.	TRBJ2-3	TRBV7-6	CASSPGLGGGTDTQYF	TGTGCCAGCAGTCCCGGACTCGGAGGTGGCACAGATACGCAGTATTTT
.	.	TRBJ2-1	TRBV11-2	CASTPDSFSYNEQFF	TGTGCCAGCACCCCGGACTCCTTTTCCTACAATGAGCAGTTCTTC
once	TRBD1	TRBJ1-5	TRBV29-1	CSAGDRVNQPQHF	TGCAGCGCCGGGGACAGGGTCAATCAGCCCCAGCATTTT
.	TRBD1	TRBJ1-2	TRBV7-3	CASSLGTGPYGYTF	TGTGCCAGCAGCTTAGGGACAGGTCCTTATGGCTACACCTTC
.	.	TRBJ2-7	TRBV3-1/TRBV3-2	CASSQESGKYF	TGTGCCAGCAGCCAAGAGTCGGGAAAGTACTTC
.	.	TRBJ2-5	TRBV9	CASSVGVFQETQYF	TGTGCCAGCAGCGTAGGCGTCTTCCAAGAGACCCAGTACTTC
.	TRBD2	TRBJ2-1	TRBV27	CASKPGTSGLLSSYNEQFF	TGTGCCAGCAAGCCCGGGACTAGCGGGCTCCTTAGCTCCTACAATGAGCAGTTCTTC
.	TRBD2	TRBJ2-7	TRBV25-1	CASSALAGVYEQYF	TGTGCCAGCAGTGCCTTAGCGGGGGTCTACGAGCAGTACTTC
.	.	TRBJ1-1	TRBV5-1	CASSPIGGSNTEAFF	TGCGCCAGCAGCCCCATCGGGGGATCGAACACTGAAGCTTTCTTT
.	TRBD2	TRBJ2-1	TRBV9	CASSQLAGGAYNEQFF	TGTGCCAGCAGCCAATTAGCGGGAGGGGCCTACAATGAGCAGTTCTTC
once	TRBD2	TRBJ2-1	TRBV19	CASSTRLAAYNEQFF	TGTGCCAGTAGTACTCGACTAGCGGCTTACAATGAGCAGTTCTTC
.	.	TRBJ2-7	TRBV9	CASSVHPTGEQYF	TGTGCCAGCAGCGTCCACCCGACAGGCGAGCAGTACTTC
.	TRBD1	TRBJ1-5	TRBV6-5	CASSLGQGGPNQPQHF	TGTGCCAGCAGTTTGGGACAGGGGGGACCCAATCAGCCCCAGCATTTT